This T cell receptor (beta chain) was recorded in a study of shared clonotypes between healthy human individuals. Study-wide results and caveats: Clonotype sharing levels among donors were expected to vary with sequencing depth. Sharing across a few donors was seen in 5% to 5.5% of naive CD4 clonotypes.

Using immunoSEQ multiplex PCR, the repertoire was profiled, and TCRdb retains in-frame clones only, with some absent. The sample includes 2,500,000 or so clones, 93% of them seen just once. Points on this clone: The antigen remains unidentified.

Trimming left V 1 base short and J 5 bases short, with 10 bases between. This CDR3 is built from 14 residues. From germline, CDR1 is LNHNV and CDR2 YYDKDF (reference sequence). The chain recombines TRBV15 with TRBJ2-3; D perhaps matches TRBD1 (5 bases). The sample taken for sequencing was naive CD4+ T cells from PBMCs. Noted subset: CD45RA+ positively selected. The clonotype originates from a young man in good health. Some clones in this sample may be carry-over from other donors' samples. The CDR3 loop reads CATSRGGRGDTQYF. CDR3 nucleotides: TGTGCCACCAGCAGAGGGGGAAGGGGAGATACGCAGTATTTT.